Each of the 10 T cell receptor beta chains below was sequenced from the same sample in a study of T-cell reconstitution after alpha-beta-depleted transplantation in children. Unique molecular identifiers tagged the TCRbeta library. One entry per CDR3 protein, called by TCRdb with MiXCR from the PCR reads. This repertoire shows about 500,000 distinct CDR3 sequences, approximately 32% found once; its top ten account for around 2.4%. Sequences were derived from PBMCs from the stem cell graft donor, sampled from the stem cell graft. The receptors derive from a human donor who donated a stem cell graft to a child with aplastic anemia.

This clonotype was counted a few times. V gene TRBV18 combines with J gene TRBJ2-5; the D gene is possibly TRBD2 (5 bases). V lost 4 bases to trimming and J lost 2 bases, with 17 bases between them. CDR3 length equals 16 residues. The germline CDR1 and CDR2 sequences are KGHSH and LQKENI. The CDR3 loop reads CASSLRDGRPQETQYF. The CDR3 DNA follows: TGTGCCAGCTCACTACGGGATGGAAGGCCTCAAGAGACCCAGTACTTC. Combining the CDR3 with reference TRBV18 and TRBJ2-5 gives the whole variable domain NAGVMQNPRHLVRRRGQEARLRCSPMKGHSHVYWYRQLPEEGLKFMVYLQKENIIDESGMPKERFSAEFPKEGPSILRIQQVVRGDSAAYFCASSLRDGRPQETQYFGPGTRLLVL.

This clonotype showed up just a few times. The chain carries TRBV12-3 or TRBV12-4 and TRBJ1-1; TRBD1 agrees at 8 bases. This CDR3 spans 14 amino acids. V shed 6 bases and J 8 bases; nucleotides not matched to a gene: 11. CDR3 nucleotides: TGTGCCAGCAGCCTCGAAGGGACAGGCGTCGAAGCTTTCTTT. As protein: CASSLEGTGVEAFF.

In this sample, this clonotype turned up a few times. The chain employs TRBV12-3 or TRBV12-4 and TRBJ1-2; D is unclear. The germline V and J ends were trimmed by 6 bases and 6 bases, with 17 bases remaining between them. The CDR3 consists of 14 residues. The CDR3 sequence: CASSQTHLLNGYTF. CDR3 DNA: TGTGCCAGCAGCCAAACCCATCTACTCAATGGCTACACCTTC.

The CDR3 DNA follows: TGTGCCACGTCCGATCGGACAGGGGGACCGGAGACCCAGTACTTC. Its protein is CATSDRTGGPETQYF. V is TRBV6-1 and J is TRBJ2-5, with 10 bases aligning to TRBD1. The germline gives CDR1 MNHNS, CDR2 SASEGT. V lost 10 bases to trimming and J lost 5 bases; unmatched junction nucleotides: 13. This CDR3 spans 15 amino acids.

V usage is TRBV6-5 and J usage is TRBJ2-3; D possibly corresponds to TRBD2 (5 bases). Between the trimmed V and J ends, which lost 2 bases and 0 bases, there was a span of 12 bases. The CDR3 loop spans 16 amino acids. In germline, CDR1 is MNHEY, CDR2 SVGAGI. The DNA for the CDR3 is TGTGCCAGCAGTTACGAGGGTTACCCTAGCACAGATACGCAGTATTTT. Amino acid sequence: CASSYEGYPSTDTQYF.

In its sample, this clonotype was seen once. CDR3 in amino acids: CASSQDQGGLAGNNEQFF. Written as DNA, the CDR3 is TGTGCCAGCAGCCAAGATCAGGGAGGACTAGCGGGGAACAATGAGCAGTTCTTC. The chain uses TRBV14 and TRBJ2-1; 12 bases are a match to TRBD2. CDR1 and CDR2 from the germline V gene are SGHDN and FVKESK. The CDR3 is 18 amino acids. The V segment lost 0 bases and the J segment 5 bases; nucleotides outside the gene matches: 8.

The J gene is TRBJ2-2, the V gene TRBV6-1; D unresolved. The CDR3 has 13 residues. Germline CDR1 MNHNS, CDR2 SASEGT. V dropped 6 bases and J dropped 5 bases, with 10 bases sitting between them. The CDR3 DNA reads as TGTGCCAGCAGGCTAGGTGGGACCGGGGAGCTGTTTTTT. Translation gives CASRLGGTGELFF.

The chain recombines TRBV24-1 with TRBJ2-5; D perhaps matches TRBD2 (5 bases). The CDR3 totals 16 residues. V was trimmed by 3 bases and J by 4 bases, leaving 17 bases between them. Germline lookup yields CDR1 KGHDR and CDR2 SFDVKD. CDR3: CATSDMSRTGRETQYF. As DNA, the CDR3 is TGTGCCACCAGTGATATGTCCCGGACTGGAAGAGAGACCCAGTACTTC.

DNA for the CDR3: TGTGCCAGCAGCTTGGGGATTCGAAATGAAAAACTGTTTTTT. Its protein product is CASSLGIRNEKLFF. The chain has TRBV12-3 or TRBV12-4 and TRBJ1-4; D is unclear. V gave up 6 bases and J gave up 5 bases, with 13 bases separating them. The CDR3 sequence is 14 residues long.

V usage is TRBV12-3 or TRBV12-4 and J usage is TRBJ1-2; D possibly corresponds to TRBD1 (6 bases). This CDR3 is 13 amino acids long. Trimming removed 4 bases at V and 4 bases at J, with 10 bases between. The DNA for the CDR3 is TGTGCCAGCAGTTACGGACAGACCTATGGCTACACCTTC. This gives the protein CASSYGQTYGYTF.